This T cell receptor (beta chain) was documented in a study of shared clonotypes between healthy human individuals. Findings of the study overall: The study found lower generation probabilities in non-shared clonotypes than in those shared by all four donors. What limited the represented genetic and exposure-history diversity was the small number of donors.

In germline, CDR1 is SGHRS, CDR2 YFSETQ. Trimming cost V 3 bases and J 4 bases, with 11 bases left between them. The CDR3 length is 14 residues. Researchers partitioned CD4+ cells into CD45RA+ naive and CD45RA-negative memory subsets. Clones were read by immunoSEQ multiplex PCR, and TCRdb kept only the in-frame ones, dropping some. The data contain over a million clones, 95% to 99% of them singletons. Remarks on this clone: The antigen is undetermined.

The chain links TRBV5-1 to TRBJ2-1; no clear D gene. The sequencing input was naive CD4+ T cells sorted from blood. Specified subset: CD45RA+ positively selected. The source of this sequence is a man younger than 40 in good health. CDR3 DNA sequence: TGCGCCAGCAGCTACAAAGACTCATACAATGAGCAGTTCTTC. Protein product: CASSYKDSYNEQFF.